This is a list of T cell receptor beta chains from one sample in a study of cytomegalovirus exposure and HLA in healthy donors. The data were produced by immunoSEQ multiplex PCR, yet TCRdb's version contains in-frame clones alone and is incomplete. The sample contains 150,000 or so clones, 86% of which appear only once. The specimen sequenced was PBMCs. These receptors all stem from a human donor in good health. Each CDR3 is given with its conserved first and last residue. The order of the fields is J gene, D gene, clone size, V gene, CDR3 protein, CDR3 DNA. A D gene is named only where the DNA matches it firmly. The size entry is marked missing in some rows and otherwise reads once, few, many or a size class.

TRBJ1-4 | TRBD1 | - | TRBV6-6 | CASSDRTGQNEKLFF | TGTGCCAGCAGCGACCGGACAGGTCAGAATGAAAAACTGTTTTTT
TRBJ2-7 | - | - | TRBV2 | CATKEVFSSYEQYF | TGTGCCACTAAGGAGGTGTTTAGCTCCTACGAGCAGTACTTC
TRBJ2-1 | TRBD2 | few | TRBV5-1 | CASSDSGSVSEQFF | TGCGCCAGCAGCGATAGCGGGAGTGTGTCTGAGCAGTTCTTC
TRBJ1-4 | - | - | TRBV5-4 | CASSAHSGKLFF | TGTGCCAGCAGCGCCCACAGCGGAAAACTGTTTTTT
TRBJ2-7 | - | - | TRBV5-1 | CASSLRQFYEQYF | TGCGCCAGCAGCTTAAGACAGTTTTACGAGCAGTACTTC
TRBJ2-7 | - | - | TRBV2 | CASSDEGFIYEQYF | TGTGCCAGCAGTGATGAGGGATTTATTTACGAGCAGTACTTC
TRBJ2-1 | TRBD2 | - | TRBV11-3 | CASSQGLADYSEQFF | TGTGCCAGCAGCCAAGGACTAGCGGATTACAGTGAGCAGTTCTTC
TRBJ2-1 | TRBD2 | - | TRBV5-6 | CASSSFLAGGNNEQFF | TGTGCCAGCAGCTCATTTCTAGCGGGGGGAAACAATGAGCAGTTCTTC
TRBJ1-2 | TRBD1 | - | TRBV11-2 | CASSLGDRDATYGYTF | TGTGCCAGCAGCTTAGGGGACAGGGATGCAACCTATGGCTACACCTTC
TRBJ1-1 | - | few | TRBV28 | CASGSRGNTEAFF | TGTGCCAGCGGATCAAGGGGGAACACTGAAGCTTTCTTT
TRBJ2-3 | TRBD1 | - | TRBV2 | CASFDRANTDTQYF | TGTGCCAGCTTTGACAGGGCGAACACAGATACGCAGTATTTT
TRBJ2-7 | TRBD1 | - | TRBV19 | CASSPGGEQYF | TGTGCCAGTAGTCCAGGGGGCGAGCAGTACTTC
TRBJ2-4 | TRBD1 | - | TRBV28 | CASSLTTGTGVRYKNIQYF | TGTGCCAGCAGCTTAACTACCGGGACAGGGGTAAGGTACAAAAACATTCAGTACTTC
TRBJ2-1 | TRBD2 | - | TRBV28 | CASILGGSYNEQFF | TGTGCCAGCATCCTGGGCGGGAGTTACAATGAGCAGTTCTTC
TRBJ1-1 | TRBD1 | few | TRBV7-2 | CASSTYRGSTEAFF | TGTGCCAGCAGCACCTACAGGGGATCTACTGAAGCTTTCTTT
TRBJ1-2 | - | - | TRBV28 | CASSSGDQDYGYTF | TGTGCCAGCAGTTCAGGGGACCAAGACTATGGCTACACCTTC
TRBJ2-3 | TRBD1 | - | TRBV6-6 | CASSYPGTGGSDTQYF | TGTGCCAGCAGTTATCCCGGGACAGGGGGTTCAGATACGCAGTATTTT
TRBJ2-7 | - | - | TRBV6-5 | CASSYVVDEQYF | TGTGCCAGCAGTTACGTAGTCGACGAGCAGTACTTC
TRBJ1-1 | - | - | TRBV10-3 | CAIRDTREAFF | TGTGCCATCAGGGACACCAGGGAAGCTTTCTTT
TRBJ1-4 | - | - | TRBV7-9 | CASSLQQDATNEKLFF | TGTGCCAGCAGCCTCCAACAGGATGCAACTAATGAAAAACTGTTTTTT
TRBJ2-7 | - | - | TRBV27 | CASSSLYLNSTSYEQYF | TGTGCCAGCAGTTCTTTGTACCTCAATAGTACGTCCTACGAGCAGTACTTC
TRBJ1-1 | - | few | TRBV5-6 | CASILSGQNFEAFF | TGTGCCAGCATCCTATCAGGGCAGAACTTTGAAGCTTTCTTT